This T cell receptor (beta chain) was documented in a study of CD8+ T cells in alopecia areata. RNA was isolated and reverse transcribed to cDNA, the sequencing template. Repertoires were generated with immunoSEQ multiplex PCR, while TCRdb's copy carries only in-frame clones and drops some. This repertoire shows about 150,000 clones, about 50% found once; its top ten account for 15% to 20%. Collected material from alopecia areata patients comprised lesional scalp punch biopsies and peripheral blood. The CDR3 runs to 15 residues. Germline V gene lookup returns CDR1 SEHNR and CDR2 FQNEAQ (reference sequence). Trimming removed 1 base from V and 8 bases from J, with 17 bases in between.

The chain couples TRBV7-9 to TRBJ1-2; no clear D gene. The TCR comes from a human donor with alopecia areata. Sequencing was performed on CD8+ T cells sorted from blood, taken at week 0. The CDR3 spells CASSLEERAKGGYTF. CDR3 coding DNA: TGTGCCAGCAGCTTAGAGGAACGGGCCAAGGGCGGCTACACCTTC.